Detailed here is one TCR beta chain. This sample is part of a study of memory CD4+ T cells and cytomegalovirus serostatus. The sort gate was single viable CD3+CD4+CD8-CD45RO+ cells for memory CD4+ T cells. TCRdb's copy holds only in-frame clones and misses some; the assay was immunoSEQ multiplex PCR. The table records 55,000 to 65,000 clones, roughly 84% of them present only once. The CDR3 consists of 11 residues. J gave up 7 bases and V 10 bases, and 2 bases lay outside the gene matches. Germline CDR1 is MNHEY and CDR2 is SVGAGI. The sequence derives from an adult in good health and CMV-seronegative. Some clones in this sample may be carry-over from other donors' samples. Specimen: memory CD4+ T cells from blood. The V gene is TRBV6-5, the J gene TRBJ1-4, with TRBD1 matching over 8 bases. CDR3 DNA: TGTGCCATAGACAGGGGTGAAAAACTGTTTTTT. Translation gives CAIDRGEKLFF.